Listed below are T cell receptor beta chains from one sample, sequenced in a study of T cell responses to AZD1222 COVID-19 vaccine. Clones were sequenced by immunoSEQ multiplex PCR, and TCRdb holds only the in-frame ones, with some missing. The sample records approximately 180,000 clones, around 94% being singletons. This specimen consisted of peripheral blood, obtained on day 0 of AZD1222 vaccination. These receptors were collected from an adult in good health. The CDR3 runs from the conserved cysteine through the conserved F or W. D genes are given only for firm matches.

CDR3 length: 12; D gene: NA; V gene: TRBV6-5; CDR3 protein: CASSYSRDEQFF
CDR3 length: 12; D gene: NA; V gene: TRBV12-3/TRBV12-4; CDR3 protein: CASSQYQETQYF
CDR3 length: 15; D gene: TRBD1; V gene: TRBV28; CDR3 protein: CASSGPGQGLGKLFF
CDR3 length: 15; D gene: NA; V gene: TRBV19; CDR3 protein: CASRSTAYSNQPQHF
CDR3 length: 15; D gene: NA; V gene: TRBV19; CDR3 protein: CASSIDDHHDYGYTF
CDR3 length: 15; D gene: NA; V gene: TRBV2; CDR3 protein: CASSRGGSLNTEAFF
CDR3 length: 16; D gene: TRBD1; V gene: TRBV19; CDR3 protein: CASSTTRQGWNTEAFF
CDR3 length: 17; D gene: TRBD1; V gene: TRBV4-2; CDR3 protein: CASSGRDRGPGNTEAFF
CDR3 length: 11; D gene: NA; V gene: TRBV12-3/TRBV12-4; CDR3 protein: CASSQGHGYTF
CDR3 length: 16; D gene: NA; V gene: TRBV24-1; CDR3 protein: CATSDQGSRSYNEQFF
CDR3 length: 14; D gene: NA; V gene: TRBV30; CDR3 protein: CASPQGNSGNTIYF
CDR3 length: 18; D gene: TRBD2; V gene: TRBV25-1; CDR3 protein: CASSDPGLAGVLQETQYF
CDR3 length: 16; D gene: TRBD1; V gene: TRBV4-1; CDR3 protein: CASSPGGLSGANVLTF
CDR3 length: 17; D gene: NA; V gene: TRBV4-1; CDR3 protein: CASSFSRGRELTDTQYF
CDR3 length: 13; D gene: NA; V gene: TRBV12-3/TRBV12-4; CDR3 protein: CASRIEGSTEAFF
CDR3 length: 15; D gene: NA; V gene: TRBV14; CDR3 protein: CASSLSAGAGEKLFF
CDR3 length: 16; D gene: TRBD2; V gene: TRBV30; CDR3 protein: CAWSWTSGRRGGELFF
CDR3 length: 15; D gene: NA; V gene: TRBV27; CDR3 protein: CASSLSGAPGNTIYF
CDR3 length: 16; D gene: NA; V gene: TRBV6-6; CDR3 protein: CASSYPAGSGGNTIYF
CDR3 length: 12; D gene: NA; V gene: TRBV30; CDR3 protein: CAWSHGQSGYTF
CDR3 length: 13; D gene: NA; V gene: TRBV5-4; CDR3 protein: CASSSDSTGELFF
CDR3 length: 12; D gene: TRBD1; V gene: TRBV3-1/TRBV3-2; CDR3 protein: CASSRDRAEQFF
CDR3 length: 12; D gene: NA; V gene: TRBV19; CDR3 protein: CASSTGSTEAFF
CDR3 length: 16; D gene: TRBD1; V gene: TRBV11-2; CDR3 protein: CASSLDRTGGAYGYTF
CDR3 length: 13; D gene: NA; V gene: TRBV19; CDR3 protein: CASTSPGNEKLFF
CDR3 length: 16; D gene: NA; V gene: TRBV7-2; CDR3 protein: CASSLEAGRGLQPQHF
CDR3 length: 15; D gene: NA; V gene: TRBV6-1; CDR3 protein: CASSEGTGPIYGYTF
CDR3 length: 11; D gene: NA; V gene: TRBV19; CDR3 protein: CASSIGLEQYF
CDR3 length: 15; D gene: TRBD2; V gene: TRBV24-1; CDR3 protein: CATSGGLAGRETQYF
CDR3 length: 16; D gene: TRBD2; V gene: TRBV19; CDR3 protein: CASSIGLAGAQETQYF
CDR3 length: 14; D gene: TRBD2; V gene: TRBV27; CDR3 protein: CASRTSGRFYEQYF
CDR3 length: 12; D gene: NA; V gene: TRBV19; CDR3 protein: CASSIGTGGYTF
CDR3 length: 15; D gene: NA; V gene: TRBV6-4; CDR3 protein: CASSEGSRDTGELFF
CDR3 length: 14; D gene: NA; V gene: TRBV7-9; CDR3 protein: CASSWVWGAGELFF
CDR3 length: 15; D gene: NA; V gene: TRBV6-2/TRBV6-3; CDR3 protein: CASSLKAGNTGELFF
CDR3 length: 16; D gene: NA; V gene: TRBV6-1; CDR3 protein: CASSGLSASLNSPLHF
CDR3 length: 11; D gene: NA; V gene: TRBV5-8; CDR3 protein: CASSLRNEQFF
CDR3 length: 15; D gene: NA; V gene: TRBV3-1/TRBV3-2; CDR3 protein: CASSRRNQGTYEQYF
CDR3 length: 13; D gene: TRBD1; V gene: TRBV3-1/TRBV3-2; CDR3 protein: CASSAGQTQRYTF
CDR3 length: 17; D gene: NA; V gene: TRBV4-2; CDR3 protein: CASSQERGAQNTGELFF
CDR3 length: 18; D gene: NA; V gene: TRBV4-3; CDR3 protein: CASSQDWGRQGANYGYTF
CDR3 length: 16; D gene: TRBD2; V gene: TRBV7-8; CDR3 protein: CASVPRLAGGYNEQFF
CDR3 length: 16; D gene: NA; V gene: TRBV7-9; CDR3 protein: CASSFKGRSSYNEQFF
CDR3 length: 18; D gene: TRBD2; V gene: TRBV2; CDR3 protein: CASSPSGGVSGSAHEQYF
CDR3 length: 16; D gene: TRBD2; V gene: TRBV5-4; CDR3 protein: CASSPRAGGPLNEQFF
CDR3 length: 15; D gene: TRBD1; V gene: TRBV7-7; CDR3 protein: CASSLDRGPYNEQFF
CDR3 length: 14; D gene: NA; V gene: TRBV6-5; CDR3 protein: CASSRGRGYYGYTF